The rows below give T cell receptor beta chains drawn from one sample of a study of OX40 agonist ivuxolimab in advanced cancers. Clones were read by immunoSEQ multiplex PCR, and TCRdb kept only the in-frame ones, dropping some. Among some 98,000 clones listed, 90% to 95% were seen once. The starting material was CD4+ or CD8+ T cells sorted from blood, obtained in a trial of the OX40 agonist ivuxolimab. Source of these receptors: an adult with an advanced solid tumor such as melanoma, head and neck, liver or kidney cancer. CDR3s include the opening cysteine and the closing phenylalanine or tryptophan. Each record gives: D gene, clone size, V gene, J gene, CDR3 DNA, CDR3 protein. The D gene is left open where the match is weak. Where a row states a size, it is once, few, many or the class of an expanded clone; other rows omit it.

d_call: -
clone_size: -
v_call: TRBV6-5
j_call: TRBJ1-3
cdr3_nt: TGTGCCAGCACCCGGGACCCACGGTCTGGAAACACCATATATTTT
cdr3_aa: CASTRDPRSGNTIYF

d_call: -
clone_size: -
v_call: TRBV6-6
j_call: TRBJ1-6
cdr3_nt: TGTGCCAGCAGGGTGGGTAATTCACCCCTCCACTTT
cdr3_aa: CASRVGNSPLHF

d_call: -
clone_size: -
v_call: TRBV28
j_call: TRBJ2-7
cdr3_nt: TGTGCCAGCAGTCAACAGGGAGGCGCAACCTACGAGCAGTACTTC
cdr3_aa: CASSQQGGATYEQYF

d_call: TRBD2
clone_size: -
v_call: TRBV28
j_call: TRBJ2-1
cdr3_nt: TGTGCCAGCAAAAGCGGGGGCCGCTACAATGAGCAGTTCTTC
cdr3_aa: CASKSGGRYNEQFF

d_call: -
clone_size: -
v_call: TRBV2
j_call: TRBJ1-1
cdr3_nt: TGTGCCAGCAGAGCCGACAGGAACACTGAAGCTTTCTTT
cdr3_aa: CASRADRNTEAFF

d_call: -
clone_size: -
v_call: TRBV27
j_call: TRBJ2-5
cdr3_nt: TGTGCCAGCAGTTCGAAGTTTCAGATTAGGACCCAGTACTTC
cdr3_aa: CASSSKFQIRTQYF

d_call: -
clone_size: -
v_call: TRBV5-6
j_call: TRBJ1-4
cdr3_nt: TGTGCCAGCAGCTTGGTTACGGACAGTCGTGAAAAACTGTTTTTT
cdr3_aa: CASSLVTDSREKLFF

d_call: -
clone_size: -
v_call: TRBV9
j_call: TRBJ2-5
cdr3_nt: TGTGCCAGCAGCGGGGGCCCCGGGTACCAAGAGACCCAGTACTTC
cdr3_aa: CASSGGPGYQETQYF

d_call: TRBD2
clone_size: -
v_call: TRBV11-2
j_call: TRBJ2-2
cdr3_nt: TGTGCCAGCAGCTTATGGGGGGCGGGAGGGCTCGGCACCGGGGAGCTGTTTTTT
cdr3_aa: CASSLWGAGGLGTGELFF

d_call: -
clone_size: -
v_call: TRBV9
j_call: TRBJ1-4
cdr3_nt: TGTGCCAGCAGCGTAGGACAGACCTCTAATGAAAAACTGTTTTTT
cdr3_aa: CASSVGQTSNEKLFF

d_call: -
clone_size: -
v_call: TRBV28
j_call: TRBJ1-5
cdr3_nt: TGTGCCAGCAGTCCGGGCCTGGGCGAGAGCAATCAGCCCCAGCATTTT
cdr3_aa: CASSPGLGESNQPQHF

d_call: -
clone_size: once
v_call: TRBV9
j_call: TRBJ2-5
cdr3_nt: TGTGCCAGCAGCGAAGAGATATCGGAGACCCAGTACTTC
cdr3_aa: CASSEEISETQYF

d_call: -
clone_size: -
v_call: TRBV18
j_call: TRBJ1-1
cdr3_nt: TGTGCCAGCTCACCTCGGCAGGGACAGAACACTGAAGCTTTCTTT
cdr3_aa: CASSPRQGQNTEAFF

d_call: -
clone_size: -
v_call: TRBV5-1
j_call: TRBJ2-7
cdr3_nt: TGCGCCAGCAGCTTGGTGGAGGGCGGGGTGGACGAGCAGTACTTC
cdr3_aa: CASSLVEGGVDEQYF

d_call: -
clone_size: -
v_call: TRBV28
j_call: TRBJ1-2
cdr3_nt: TGTGCCAGCAAGCCAGGGTACTTACCTGGCTACACCTTC
cdr3_aa: CASKPGYLPGYTF

d_call: -
clone_size: few
v_call: TRBV20-1
j_call: TRBJ1-1
cdr3_nt: TGCAGTGCTAGGAGAACAGGGGAAGCTTTCTTT
cdr3_aa: CSARRTGEAFF

d_call: -
clone_size: -
v_call: TRBV7-2
j_call: TRBJ1-5
cdr3_nt: TGTGCCAGCACCCTAGTGGGGGCCGGGCAGCCCCAGCATTTT
cdr3_aa: CASTLVGAGQPQHF

d_call: -
clone_size: -
v_call: TRBV4-3
j_call: TRBJ1-1
cdr3_nt: TGCGCCAGCAGCCGCGAGGGAGACACTGAAGCTTTCTTT
cdr3_aa: CASSREGDTEAFF

d_call: -
clone_size: -
v_call: TRBV11-2
j_call: TRBJ2-5
cdr3_nt: TGTGCCAGCAGCTTGGGGGGCCCCCGAGAGACCCAGTACTTC
cdr3_aa: CASSLGGPRETQYF

d_call: -
clone_size: once
v_call: TRBV28
j_call: TRBJ1-1
cdr3_nt: TGTGCCAGCAGTTTATACCCCCGGGACCCTGAATTGGCTTTCTTT
cdr3_aa: CASSLYPRDPELAFF

d_call: TRBD1
clone_size: -
v_call: TRBV5-1
j_call: TRBJ1-5
cdr3_nt: TGCGCCAGCAGCCCACAACCTACAGGGGGTGACAATCAGCCCCAGCATTTT
cdr3_aa: CASSPQPTGGDNQPQHF

d_call: TRBD1
clone_size: -
v_call: TRBV9
j_call: TRBJ1-2
cdr3_nt: TGTGCCAGCAGCGCGACAGGGTGGAGCTATGGCTACACCTTC
cdr3_aa: CASSATGWSYGYTF

d_call: -
clone_size: -
v_call: TRBV5-6
j_call: TRBJ2-7
cdr3_nt: TGTGCCAGCAGCTTTCTTTCTTCAGAAAACGAGCAGTACTTC
cdr3_aa: CASSFLSSENEQYF

d_call: -
clone_size: -
v_call: TRBV20-1
j_call: TRBJ2-5
cdr3_nt: TGCAGTGCTAGGGGGGAGACCCAGTACTTC
cdr3_aa: CSARGETQYF

d_call: -
clone_size: -
v_call: TRBV27
j_call: TRBJ1-4
cdr3_nt: TGTGCCAGCAGACTAGAGACAGGAGCGGGAAAACTGTTTTTT
cdr3_aa: CASRLETGAGKLFF

d_call: -
clone_size: -
v_call: TRBV6-5
j_call: TRBJ1-5
cdr3_nt: TGTGCCAGCAGTAAAGGGACGGCTAGCAATCAGCCCCAGCATTTT
cdr3_aa: CASSKGTASNQPQHF

d_call: TRBD2
clone_size: -
v_call: TRBV5-1
j_call: TRBJ2-3
cdr3_nt: TGCGCCAGCAGCCGCGGGGGGATGTGGGGAACAGATACGCAGTATTTT
cdr3_aa: CASSRGGMWGTDTQYF

d_call: -
clone_size: -
v_call: TRBV4-2
j_call: TRBJ2-2
cdr3_nt: TGTGCCAGCAGCCAAGTCTCGGTAGGGGCGTACACCGGGGAGCTGTTTTTT
cdr3_aa: CASSQVSVGAYTGELFF

d_call: TRBD2
clone_size: -
v_call: TRBV28
j_call: TRBJ2-7
cdr3_nt: TGTGCCAGCAGCCTAGGACTAGCCCTATCCTACGAGCAGTACTTC
cdr3_aa: CASSLGLALSYEQYF

d_call: TRBD2
clone_size: -
v_call: TRBV2
j_call: TRBJ2-2
cdr3_nt: TGTGCCAGCAGCGTAAGCGGGGGGGCCACCGGGGAGCTGTTTTTT
cdr3_aa: CASSVSGGATGELFF

d_call: TRBD2
clone_size: -
v_call: TRBV5-6
j_call: TRBJ2-1
cdr3_nt: TGTGCCAGCAGCGAATTGGGACTAGCGGGCAAAAATGAGCAGTTCTTC
cdr3_aa: CASSELGLAGKNEQFF

d_call: -
clone_size: few
v_call: TRBV15
j_call: TRBJ2-3
cdr3_nt: TGTGCCACCAGCACTTGGGCGGGATCGCCAGGTGGCACAGATACGCAGTATTTT
cdr3_aa: CATSTWAGSPGGTDTQYF

d_call: TRBD1
clone_size: -
v_call: TRBV6-1
j_call: TRBJ1-5
cdr3_nt: TGTGCCAGCAGGAGACAGGGTTCTCAGCCCCAGCATTTT
cdr3_aa: CASRRQGSQPQHF